Sequencing of this T cell receptor beta chain was carried out in a study of shared clonotypes between healthy human individuals. Background on the study: Three plates each covered CD4 naive and memory; CD8 naive two, CD8 memory one.

Note on this clone: Within the sample, other DNA sequences also encode this same CDR3.

Only CD45RO-negative cells positively selected for CCR7 counted as naive CD8 cells, so terminally differentiated effector memory CD45RA+ cells were excluded. Repertoires were generated with immunoSEQ multiplex PCR, while TCRdb's copy carries only in-frame clones and drops some. The table has some 2,100,000 clones, about 93% seen once. V shed 3 bases, J shed 2 bases, and the junction held 2 bases outside the gene matches. CDR3 length: 15 amino acids. Looked up from germline, CDR1 is MNHEY and CDR2 is SMNVEV (reference sequence). The TCR originated in a man between 18 and 29 years old in good health. Some clones in this sample may be carry-over from other donors' samples. The chain uses TRBV27 and TRBJ2-7; 12 bases map to TRBD2. The sequencing input was naive CD8+ T cells from PBMCs. As DNA, the CDR3 is TGTGCCAGCAGTTTTCTAGCGGGAGGGCCCTACGAGCAGTACTTC. Its translation: CASSFLAGGPYEQYF.